This T cell receptor beta chain originates from a study of graft-versus-host responses after intestinal transplantation. This CDR3 is built from 19 residues. Looked up from germline, CDR1 is MGHRA and CDR2 is YSYEKL. V was cut by 3 bases and J by 3 bases, with 26 bases left in between. Clones were sequenced by immunoSEQ multiplex PCR, and TCRdb holds only the in-frame ones, with some missing. Among 8,000 to 13,000 clones, just over 30% were seen once, and the ten largest hold roughly 5%. Sample: alloreactive CD4+ T cells from a mixed lymphocyte reaction culture, taken before transplantation. Described subset: CFSE-low proliferating T cells sorted from approximately 6-day pre-transplant mixed lymphocyte reaction (GvH or HvG direction). The genes are TRBV4-1 and TRBJ1-2; tentatively, D is TRBD1 (5 bases). This clonotype originated in a human patient who was an organ donor for intestinal transplantation. This chain's CDR3 is CASSQRERGALTHDYGYTF. In DNA, the CDR3 is TGCGCCAGCAGCCAGAGAGAGCGGGGCGCCCTTACCCATGACTATGGCTACACCTTC.